This entry lists 27 T cell receptor beta chains sequenced from one sample in a study of CD8+CD57+ T cells in acquired aplastic anemia. According to the study, genomic DNA was the template for TCR beta VDJ and CDR3 profiling. TCRdb fed the reads into MiXCR, producing one record per CDR3 protein. The sample includes approximately 65,000 distinct CDR3 sequences, 45% to 70% of them seen just once. Material: sorted CD4+, CD8+, or CD8+CD57+ T cells (not recorded which) from PBMCs. These receptors all stem from a human donor in good health, serving as a control.

Judged by abundance, this clonotype is medium-sized. The chain uses TRBV19 and TRBJ1-2; 8 positions match TRBD1. Germline lookup yields CDR1 LNHDA and CDR2 SQIVND (reference sequence). Trimming took 9 bases from V and 4 from J; bases not matched to a gene: 7. This CDR3 spans 13 amino acids. The CDR3 protein is CASDRTGSYGYTF. In DNA form, the CDR3 reads TGTGCCAGCGATCGGACAGGGAGCTATGGCTACACCTTC.

The chain joins TRBV2 to TRBJ2-5; D is uncertain. The germline V gene encodes CDR1 SNHLY and CDR2 FYNNEI. V lost 7 bases to trimming and J lost 1 base, with 4 bases between them. The CDR3 spans 11 residues. The chain's CDR3 is CASILQETQYF. The CDR3 DNA follows: TGTGCCAGCATACTCCAAGAGACCCAGTACTTC.

In this sample, this clonotype turned up once. The conserved phenylalanine or tryptophan normally closing the CDR3 is absent here, so this likely arose from a read error. The DNA is omitted, as the CDR3 cannot be located on it reliably, and the CDR3 follows TCRdb's listing. The J gene is TRBJ1-6, the V gene TRBV30; no DNA check was done on the table's D call, TRBD1. Both ends counted, the CDR3 spans 9 residues. Germline V CDR1 and CDR2: GTSNPN, SVGIG (reference sequence). The CDR3 here is CAWSEGPRG.

The V and J genes are TRBV2 and TRBJ2-1; TRBD2 matches at 9 bases. The J segment lost 8 bases and the V segment lost 6 bases, leaving 5 bases of the junction unmatched. Per the germline V gene, CDR1 is SNHLY and CDR2 is FYNNEI. The CDR3 contains 13 residues. CDR3 in DNA: TGTGCCAGCAGCGTTAGCGGGAGCCATGAGCAGTTCTTC. Its protein is CASSVSGSHEQFF. The full variable domain, completed using reference TRBV2 and TRBJ2-1, is EPEVTQTPSHQVTQMGQEVILRCVPISNHLYFYWYRQILGQKVEFLVSFYNNEISEKSEIFDDQFSVERPDGSNFTLKIRSTKLEDSAMYFCASSVSGSHEQFFGPGTRLTVL.

The CDR3 DNA follows: TGTGCCACCAGTGACGCTTTGTCCGGCTACACCTTC. Translating it yields CATSDALSGYTF. This chain uses TRBV24-1 with TRBJ1-2; D gene ambiguous. CDR1 KGHDR and CDR2 SFDVKD come from the germline V gene. Trimming cost V 4 bases and J 8 bases, with 10 bases left between them. The CDR3 length is 12 residues.

This sequence joins TRBV13 and TRBJ2-1; 13 nucleotides line up with TRBD2. With 6 bases clipped from V and 10 bases from J, the junction kept 9 bases outside the gene matches. Germline CDR1 reads PRHDT; CDR2 reads FYEKMQ (reference sequence). The CDR3 runs to 15 residues. In DNA form, the CDR3 reads TGTGCCAGCAGGGATACTAGCGGGAGGGCCGGGGAGCAGTTCTTC. It encodes CASRDTSGRAGEQFF.

CDR3 in amino acids: CASSLGGTPYEQYF. The CDR3 bases are TGTGCCAGCAGCTTAGGGGGAACCCCCTACGAGCAGTACTTC. V is TRBV7-2 and J is TRBJ2-7, with D hard to call. Germline CDR1 reads SGHTA; CDR2 reads FQGNSA. V gave up 1 base and J gave up 2 bases, with 9 bases separating them. CDR3 size: 14 residues.

The chain couples TRBV29-1 to TRBJ1-1, with D possibly matching TRBD1 (6 bases). Germline-derived CDR1 and CDR2 are SQVTM and ANQGSEA. The CDR3 covers 14 residues. Trimming took 2 bases from V and 7 from J, leaving 17 bases between them. CDR3 bases: TGCAGCGTTGAATACAGGGACTCGTACTATGAAGCTTTCTTT. Its protein is CSVEYRDSYYEAFF. Full variable domain (rest looked up from reference TRBV29-1 and TRBJ1-1): SAVISQKPSRDICQRGTSLTIQCQVDSQVTMMFWYRQQPGQSLTLIATANQGSEATYESGFVIDKFPISRPNLTFSTLTVSNMSPEDSSIYLCSVEYRDSYYEAFFGQGTRLTVV.

V and J are TRBV20-1 and TRBJ2-3; 9 nucleotides line up with TRBD2. The CDR3 spans 15 residues. Trimming removed 6 bases from V and 4 bases from J; junction bases left unmatched: 11. Germline CDR1 is DFQATT and CDR2 is SNEGSKA (reference sequence). The DNA for the CDR3 is TGCAGTGCCTCACTTCGACTAGCGGCCCCAGATACGCAGTATTTT. Residues: CSASLRLAAPDTQYF.

V usage is TRBV2 and J usage is TRBJ2-1; TRBD2 agrees at 7 bases. There are 15 residues in the CDR3. Germline CDR1 reads SNHLY; CDR2 reads FYNNEI. The V gene end was trimmed by 1 base and the J gene end by 4 bases; junction bases not matched to a gene: 4. The CDR3 loop reads CASSEGLAEYNEQFF. CDR3 coding DNA: TGTGCCAGCAGTGAAGGTCTAGCGGAATACAATGAGCAGTTCTTC.

The chain links TRBV10-3 to TRBJ1-2; 9 bases map to TRBD1. The length of the CDR3 is 14 residues. Germline trimming cut 11 bases from V and 4 bases from J; bases unmatched to any gene: 11. Germline lookup yields CDR1 ENHRY and CDR2 SYGVKD. CDR3 sequence: CASSPGTGFYGYTF. The CDR3 coding sequence is TGTGCCTCCAGTCCCGGGACAGGGTTCTATGGCTACACCTTC.

This sequence joins TRBV29-1 and TRBJ1-5, with a tentative D call TRBD1 (5 bases). Germline lookup yields CDR1 SQVTM and CDR2 ANQGSEA. The CDR3 runs 13 residues. Here the CDR3 DNA reads TGCAGTCCGAGGGGCGTAGGCCACCAGCCCCAGCATTTT. Translation gives CSPRGVGHQPQHF.

The chain couples TRBV11-2 to TRBJ2-7, with D possibly called TRBD1 or TRBD2 (5 bases each). The CDR3 consists of 15 residues. Between the trimmed V and J ends, which lost 4 bases and 3 bases, there was a span of 16 bases. The germline gives CDR1 SGHAT, CDR2 FQNNGV. Here the CDR3 reads CASSWGSITHYEQYF. As DNA, the CDR3 is TGTGCCAGCAGCTGGGGGTCTATAACTCACTACGAGCAGTACTTC.

The chain carries TRBV24-1 and TRBJ1-2; D is possibly TRBD1 (5 bases). V lost 0 bases, J lost 7 bases, and 11 bases lay in between. Germline V lookup: CDR1 KGHDR, CDR2 SFDVKD. The CDR3 contains 14 residues. For the CDR3, the DNA is TGTGCCACCAGTGATTTGCAAGGGGATCGTGGCTACACCTTC. It translates to CATSDLQGDRGYTF.

This clonotype came up many times. The chain carries TRBV12-3 or TRBV12-4 and TRBJ1-6; D gene uncertain. The V and J ends lost 6 bases and 10 bases respectively, with 13 bases between them. There are 13 residues in the CDR3. The CDR3 sequence: CASSPPGRSPLHF. The CDR3 DNA follows: TGTGCCAGCAGCCCCCCCGGGCGGTCACCCCTCCACTTT.

V usage is TRBV10-3 and J usage is TRBJ2-7; unclear D gene. The CDR3 is 12 residues long. V lost 0 bases to trimming and J lost 7 bases, with 7 bases between them. CDR1 is ENHRY and CDR2 is SYGVKD in the germline V gene. CDR3 region: CAISESMGEQYF. The DNA for the CDR3 is TGTGCCATCAGTGAGTCGATGGGAGAGCAGTACTTC.

The chain couples TRBV7-9 to TRBJ2-5; 9 nucleotides line up with TRBD1. The CDR3 contains 14 residues. The V gene end was trimmed by 4 bases and the J gene end by 4 bases; junction bases not matched to a gene: 4. The germline V gene encodes CDR1 SEHNR and CDR2 FQNEAQ (reference sequence). The DNA of the CDR3 is TGTGCCAGCAGCTCCGGGACAGGGATAGAGACCCAGTACTTC. Residues: CASSSGTGIETQYF.

The chain recombines TRBV20-1 with TRBJ1-6, with D perhaps matching TRBD1 (6 bases). The V and J ends lost 0 bases and 0 bases respectively, with 12 bases between them. Germline values: CDR1 DFQATT, CDR2 SNEGSKA (reference sequence). The CDR3 covers 17 residues. As DNA, the CDR3 is TGCAGTGCTAGAGATTCAGGGGCCATCTCCTATAATTCACCCCTCCACTTT. Translated: CSARDSGAISYNSPLHF.

The rearrangement joins TRBV7-9 to TRBJ2-7, with D unresolved. V shed 1 base and J shed 2 bases, with 9 bases lying between them. Per the germline V gene, CDR1 is SEHNR and CDR2 is FQNEAQ (reference sequence). The CDR3 extends over 14 amino acids. This CDR3 is CASSLGRWTYEQYF. The CDR3 DNA follows: TGTGCCAGCAGCTTAGGAAGGTGGACCTACGAGCAGTACTTC.

By share, this clonotype ranks as medium-sized. The chain recombines TRBV29-1 with TRBJ2-7; TRBD1 is a possible D gene (6 bases). CDR3 length: 15 amino acids. The germline gives CDR1 SQVTM, CDR2 ANQGSEA. V shed 3 bases and J shed 2 bases, with 17 bases lying between them. For the CDR3, the DNA is TGCAGCGTTGAGGTGGGGAACAGGGCCCCCTACGAGCAGTACTTC. As protein: CSVEVGNRAPYEQYF.

The chain carries TRBV10-2 and TRBJ2-7, with TRBD1 matching over 10 bases. CDR3 length equals 14 residues. V lost 6 bases, J lost 1 base, and 3 bases stayed unmatched. Germline assignment: CDR1 WSHSY and CDR2 SAAADI. The CDR3 DNA is TGCGCCAGCAGAGGGACAGGGGTGTCCTACGAGCAGTACTTC. Protein: CASRGTGVSYEQYF.

The chain uses TRBV2 and TRBJ2-7; maybe TRBD1 (6 bases). The CDR3 contains 14 residues. Per germline, CDR1 SNHLY and CDR2 FYNNEI. With 6 bases removed from V and 6 bases from J, the gap between germline ends came to 18 bases. CDR3 nucleotide sequence: TGTGCCAGCAGAGCTCAGGGGAACTTAGGCGAGCAGTACTTC. Translation: CASRAQGNLGEQYF.

V and J are TRBV10-3 and TRBJ1-2; D uncertain. Per the germline V gene, CDR1 is ENHRY and CDR2 is SYGVKD. Trimming cost V 0 bases and J 1 base, with 12 bases left between them. The CDR3 has 16 amino acids. As DNA, the CDR3 is TGTGCCATCAGTGAGTCGGCAGGAGCCGATAACTATGGCTACACCTTC. Translation gives CAISESAGADNYGYTF.

The V and J genes are TRBV19 and TRBJ1-5; the D gene is possibly TRBD1 (6 bases). CDR1 is LNHDA, CDR2 SQIVND, per germline (reference sequence). The V end was cut by 7 bases, the J end by 7 bases, with 14 bases between. There are 13 residues in the CDR3. CDR3 sequence: CASTGVGVQPQHF. DNA for the CDR3: TGTGCCAGTACAGGGGTAGGAGTCCAGCCCCAGCATTTT. The full variable domain, rest sourced from reference TRBV19 and TRBJ1-5, is DGGITQSPKYLFRKEGQNVTLSCEQNLNHDAMYWYRQDPGQGLRLIYYSQIVNDFQKGDIAEGYSVSREKKESFPLTVTSAQKNPTAFYLCASTGVGVQPQHFGDGTRLSIL.

This chain connects TRBV24-1 to TRBJ2-7; D is perhaps TRBD1 or TRBD2 (5 bases each). Germline CDR1 reads KGHDR; CDR2 reads SFDVKD. This CDR3 is 14 amino acids long. The V and J ends lost 5 bases and 4 bases respectively, with 14 bases between them. CDR3 residues: CATSAAGAVYEQYF. Here the CDR3 DNA reads TGTGCCACCAGTGCCGCCGGGGCGGTGTACGAGCAGTACTTC.

The rearrangement joins TRBV20-1 to TRBJ1-2; the D gene is possibly TRBD1 (5 bases). Per the germline V gene, CDR1 is DFQATT and CDR2 is SNEGSKA (reference sequence). The CDR3 loop spans 14 amino acids. In DNA, the CDR3 is TGCAGCCTCAGAGGGGTGGGGCGCAACTATGGCTACACCTTC. Its protein product is CSLRGVGRNYGYTF.

A few counts support this clonotype. The CDR3 spells CGCAENSNQPQHF. The CDR3 coding sequence is TGCGGCTGCGCAGAAAATAGCAATCAGCCCCAGCATTTT. The rearrangement uses TRBV29-1 and TRBJ1-5; D not resolved. The length of the CDR3 is 13 residues. In germline, CDR1 is SQVTM, CDR2 ANQGSEA.